Listed here are 11 T cell receptor beta chains from one sample, sequenced in a study of blood T cell repertoires in COVID-19. Clones were read by immunoSEQ multiplex PCR, and TCRdb kept only the in-frame ones, dropping some. The table shows 45,000 to 55,000 clones, with approximately 90% occurring only once. The sequenced material came from peripheral blood. These receptors were obtained from a woman older than 75 with acute or convalescent COVID-19.

This clone came up once. The chain combines TRBV5-6 with TRBJ2-7; D ambiguous. Trimming pared 4 bases from V and 2 bases from J, leaving 13 bases between. The CDR3 has 14 residues. The germline gives CDR1 SGHDT, CDR2 YYEEEE. The CDR3: CASSQTRSPYEQYV. As DNA, the CDR3 is TGTGCCAGCAGCCAGACCAGGTCTCCCTACGAGCAGTACGTC.

The chain uses TRBV11-2 and TRBJ2-3; TRBD2 matches at 7 bases. Germline trimming cut 1 base from V and 1 base from J; bases unmatched to any gene: 5. Germline values: CDR1 SGHAT, CDR2 FQNNGV. This CDR3 has 16 amino acids. The CDR3 DNA sequence: TGTGCCAGCAGCTTAGGGGGAGGGCATGGCACAGATACGCAGTATTTT. Its protein is CASSLGGGHGTDTQYF.

The CDR3 sequence is CASSEGTIKNEQFF. CDR3 in DNA: TGCGCCAGCAGTGAGGGGACTATTAAAAATGAGCAGTTCTTC. The chain combines TRBV10-1 with TRBJ2-1; 7 positions match TRBD2. J gave up 7 bases and V 2 bases, and 5 bases lay outside the gene matches. The CDR3 is made up of 14 amino acids. Germline V gene data show CDR1 as WNHNN and CDR2 as SYGVQD (reference sequence).

The V gene is TRBV5-8, the J gene TRBJ1-2; 8 positions agree with TRBD1. Germline-derived CDR1 and CDR2 are SGHTS and YDEGEE. The CDR3 spans 13 residues. V lost 4 bases, J lost 6 bases, and 5 bases stayed unmatched. CDR3 nucleotides: TGTGCCAGCAGCCTGGACAGGGAAGATGGCTACACCTTC. The encoded protein is CASSLDREDGYTF.

CDR3 coding DNA: TGTGCCAGCACCTCGGCTAGCGCGATCACAGATACGCAGTATTTT. This translates into CASTSASAITDTQYF. The V call is TRBV2, the J call TRBJ2-3; D is possibly TRBD2 (6 bases). Deletions cut 7 bases from V and 2 bases from J, with 16 bases between. CDR3 length: 15 amino acids. Germline lookup yields CDR1 SNHLY and CDR2 FYNNEI. The complete variable domain, with remaining parts taken from reference TRBV2 and TRBJ2-3, reads EPEVTQTPSHQVTQMGQEVILRCVPISNHLYFYWYRQILGQKVEFLVSFYNNEISEKSEIFDDQFSVERPDGSNFTLKIRSTKLEDSAMYFCASTSASAITDTQYFGPGTRLTVL.

The rearrangement joins TRBV5-8 to TRBJ2-3; 12 bases match TRBD1. This CDR3 is built from 15 residues. Germline-derived CDR1 and CDR2 are SGHTS and YDEGEE. V lost 4 bases and J lost 5; bases outside the gene matches: 5. The CDR3: CASSPGQGAGDTQYF. The CDR3 DNA sequence: TGTGCCAGCAGCCCGGGACAGGGGGCAGGAGATACGCAGTATTTT.

The genes are TRBV18 and TRBJ1-2, with 8 bases lining up with TRBD1. The CDR3 length is 15 residues. CDR1 is KGHSH and CDR2 is LQKENI in the germline V gene. Unmatched junction bases numbered 5, after V lost 2 bases and J lost 3 bases. The CDR3 region is CASSPRTGSYYGYTF. In DNA form, the CDR3 reads TGTGCCAGCTCACCAAGGACAGGGTCATACTATGGCTACACCTTC.

The CDR3 is CASSFPGRHEQYV. CDR3 DNA sequence: TGTGCCAGCAGCTTCCCAGGGCGACACGAGCAGTACGTC. The chain is built from TRBV7-9 and TRBJ2-7, with D maybe TRBD1 (5 bases). V shed 3 bases and J shed 5 bases, with 11 bases lying between them. The V gene's germline CDR1 is SEHNR and CDR2 FQNEAQ (reference sequence). The CDR3 loop spans 13 amino acids.

The V and J genes are TRBV21-1 and TRBJ1-1. TRBV21-1 is a pseudogene locus. CDR3 length: 14 residues. In nucleotides, the CDR3 is TGTGCCCCTAGGGGAGGGGCTCAGAACACTGAAGCTTTCTTT. This gives the protein CAPRGGAQNTEAFF.

This chain uses TRBV6-4 with TRBJ2-3; TRBD1 might be the D (6 bases). The CDR3 loop spans 15 amino acids. Trimming stripped 5 bases from V and 5 bases from J, with 17 bases between. Germline CDR1 and CDR2: MRHNA and SNTAGT. The CDR3 DNA reads TGTGCCAGCAGTACGGGTGCAGGGGACGGAGATACGCAGTATTTT. Protein product: CASSTGAGDGDTQYF.

This chain joins TRBV29-1 and TRBJ2-3, with TRBD1 matching 10 bases. This CDR3 comprises 14 residues. J was trimmed by 5 bases and V by 7 bases; bases with no gene match: 9. CDR1 and CDR2 from the germline V gene are SQVTM and ANQGSEA. CDR3 DNA: TGCAGCGCCAAGGGCGGGACAGGGGTAGATACGCAGTATTTT. Protein product: CSAKGGTGVDTQYF.